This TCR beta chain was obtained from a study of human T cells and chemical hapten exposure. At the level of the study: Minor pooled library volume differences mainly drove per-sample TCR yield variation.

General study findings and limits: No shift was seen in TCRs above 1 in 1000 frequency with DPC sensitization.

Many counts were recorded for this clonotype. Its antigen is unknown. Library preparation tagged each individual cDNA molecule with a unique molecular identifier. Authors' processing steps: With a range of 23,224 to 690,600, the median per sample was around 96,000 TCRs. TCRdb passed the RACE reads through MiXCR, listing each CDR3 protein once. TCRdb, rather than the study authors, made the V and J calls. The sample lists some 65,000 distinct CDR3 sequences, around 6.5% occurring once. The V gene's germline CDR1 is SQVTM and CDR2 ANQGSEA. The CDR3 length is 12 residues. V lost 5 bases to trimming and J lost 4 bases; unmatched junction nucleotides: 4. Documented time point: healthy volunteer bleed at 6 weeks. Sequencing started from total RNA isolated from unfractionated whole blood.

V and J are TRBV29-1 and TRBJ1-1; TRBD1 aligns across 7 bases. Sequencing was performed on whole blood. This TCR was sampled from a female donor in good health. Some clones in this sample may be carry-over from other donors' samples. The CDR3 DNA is TGCAGCGTTTGCCGGGACAGCACTGAAGCTTTCTTT. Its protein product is CSVCRDSTEAFF.